These T cell receptor beta chains were read from a single sample in a study of identical twins. MiXCR, applied by TCRdb to the 5' RACE reads, yields one record per CDR3 protein. The repertoire consists of more than 1.5 million distinct CDR3 sequences, with less than 40% occurring once and the leading ten covering less than 0.35%. The specimen was cord blood. These receptor sequences come from a newborn girl in good health. CDR3s include the opening cysteine and the closing phenylalanine or tryptophan. Each record gives: J gene, V gene, CDR3 length, D gene, clone size, CDR3 DNA, CDR3 protein. A D gene is named only where the DNA matches it firmly. Some rows mark clone size as missing; the rest say once, few, many or name a class of expanded clone.

TRBJ2-3 TRBV20-1 16 TRBD2 - TGCAGTGCTAGAGACCCAGCGGGAGGGCCGACAGATACGCAGTATTTT CSARDPAGGPTDTQYF
TRBJ1-2 TRBV6-1 13 TRBD1 few TGTGCCAGCAGTGGTTCAGGGGGCGACGGCTACACCTTC CASSGSGGDGYTF
TRBJ2-1 TRBV2 16 - few TGTGCCAGCAGTGACTCTGGACTGAGCTCCTACAATGAGCAGTTCTTC CASSDSGLSSYNEQFF
TRBJ2-7 TRBV6-1 13 - few TGTGCCAGCAACTTGGGACACGTCTACGAGCAGTACTTC CASNLGHVYEQYF
TRBJ1-1 TRBV28 15 TRBD1 - TGTGCCAGTACGATGGACAGGGTGCTGGGCACTGAAGCTTTCTTT CASTMDRVLGTEAFF
TRBJ1-2 TRBV4-2 14 TRBD1 - TGTGCCAGCAGCCAAGATGGGGGACAGGGGGGCTACACCTTC CASSQDGGQGGYTF
TRBJ2-3 TRBV7-9 18 TRBD2 - TGTGCCAGCAGCCCTAGTAGGACTAGCGGGATAGGAACAGATACGCAGTATTTT CASSPSRTSGIGTDTQYF
TRBJ1-1 TRBV7-9 15 - - TGTGCCAGCAGCTTAGTCCGGCACCTGAACACTGAAGCTTTCTTT CASSLVRHLNTEAFF
TRBJ2-1 TRBV4-2 17 - - TGTGCCAGCAGCCAAGAAAGGGGGACTGGCGGGGCATATGAGCAGTTCTTC CASSQERGTGGAYEQFF
TRBJ2-7 TRBV7-9 15 TRBD1 once TGTGCCAGCAGCCTCGGGACAGAACTTACCTACGAGCAGTACTTC CASSLGTELTYEQYF
TRBJ2-7 TRBV4-1 14 - few TGCGCCAGCAGCTCACCCAAGTCCCCCTACGAGCAGTACTTC CASSSPKSPYEQYF
TRBJ2-1 TRBV7-2 16 - - TGTGCCAGCAGCTGGCCATTTAAGGGAAGATACAATGAGCAGTTCTTC CASSWPFKGRYNEQFF
TRBJ2-2 TRBV27 12 - - TGTGCCAGCAGTTCGGGGCACGGGGAGCTGTTTTTT CASSSGHGELFF
TRBJ1-2 TRBV10-3 12 - - TGTGCCATCAGTGATAGTGTCTATGGCTACACCTTC CAISDSVYGYTF
TRBJ2-1 TRBV24-1 16 TRBD2 few TGTGCCACCAGTGCCAAAACTAGCGGGACCTACAATGAGCAGTTCTTC CATSAKTSGTYNEQFF
TRBJ2-3 TRBV5-1 16 - - TGCGCCAGCAGCTGGGAAGGTGGGGGGAAAACAGATACGCAGTATTTT CASSWEGGGKTDTQYF
TRBJ2-7 TRBV12-3/TRBV12-4 15 - many TGTGCCAGCAGTTCCCTAGGAAGTACCTCCTACGAGCAGTACTTC CASSSLGSTSYEQYF
TRBJ1-5 TRBV2 12 - - TGTGCCAGCAGTCCAGGGACTCAGCCCCAGCATTTT CASSPGTQPQHF
TRBJ1-2 TRBV4-2 15 - - TGTGCCAGCAGCCAAGTAGGGGAGGATGGATATGGCTACACCTTC CASSQVGEDGYGYTF
TRBJ2-1 TRBV12-3/TRBV12-4 14 - - TGTGCCAGCAGTTTTAGTCTAGGGCGCAATGAGCAGTTCTTC CASSFSLGRNEQFF
TRBJ2-3 TRBV20-1 17 TRBD2 - TGCAGTGCTAGAGGCTGGACTAGCGGGAGGGCCACAGATACGCAGTATTTT CSARGWTSGRATDTQYF
TRBJ2-5 TRBV5-6 19 TRBD2 - TGTGCCAGCAGCTCCCCAAGCGTCACAGCGGGGGGGCGAAGAGAGACCCAGTACTTC CASSSPSVTAGGRRETQYF
TRBJ1-2 TRBV5-1 13 - - TGCGCCAGCAGTTCCCAGGACGACTATGGCTACACCTTC CASSSQDDYGYTF
TRBJ1-2 TRBV12-3/TRBV12-4 13 - - TGTGCCAGCAGCCCCGCCAGGGTCTATGGCTACACCTTC CASSPARVYGYTF
TRBJ2-4 TRBV29-1 14 - many TGCAGCGTTGGCTCCGCCCTAGCCAAAAACATTCAGTACTTC CSVGSALAKNIQYF
TRBJ1-2 TRBV6-6 15 - - TGTGCCAGCAGTTACCCGGGTGGCACCAACTATGGCTGCACCTTC CASSYPGGTNYGCTF
TRBJ2-7 TRBV14 14 - many TGTGCCAGCAGCCGAACTACAGGTCCCTACGAGCAGTACTTC CASSRTTGPYEQYF
TRBJ1-1 TRBV20-1 14 - - TGCAGTGCTAGAGATGCAGGGAGGAACACTGAAGCTTTCTTT CSARDAGRNTEAFF
TRBJ2-5 TRBV20-1 16 TRBD2 few TGCAGTGCCAGACCTCCGGGACTAGCGGGAGAAGAGACCCAGTACTTC CSARPPGLAGEETQYF
TRBJ2-1 TRBV2 14 - - TGTGCCAGCCTGGGCCAACTTATCAAACTCGAGCAGTTCTTC CASLGQLIKLEQFF
TRBJ2-4 TRBV20-1 15 TRBD2 - TGCAGTGCTAGAGATGGGGCGGGAGTGCAAAACATTCAGTACTTC CSARDGAGVQNIQYF
TRBJ2-1 TRBV20-1 16 - few TGCAGTGCTAAAGCCGGGGCTTTAACAGTCTACAATGAGCAGTTCTTC CSAKAGALTVYNEQFF
TRBJ2-7 TRBV20-1 12 - - TGCAGTGCTAGAGATTTGGACGCTTTGCAGTACTTC CSARDLDALQYF
TRBJ1-5 TRBV20-1 14 - - TGCAGTGCTAGAGGGCCAAGGGGCAATCAGCCCCAGCATTTT CSARGPRGNQPQHF
TRBJ2-5 TRBV7-2 15 - few TGTGCCAGCAGCTTTGCGGGATTGTTGAGAGAGACCCAGTACTTC CASSFAGLLRETQYF
TRBJ1-2 TRBV3-1 16 TRBD1 many TGTGCCAGCAGCCAAGGGACAGGACGGTTGAACTATGGCTACACCTTC CASSQGTGRLNYGYTF
TRBJ2-7 TRBV29-1 13 - - TGCAGCACCTTAGGGGGGGCAGGGTACGAGCAGTACTTC CSTLGGAGYEQYF
TRBJ1-2 TRBV6-1 13 - - TGTGCCAGCAGGGGAGTCGAATGGCATGGCTACACCTTC CASRGVEWHGYTF
TRBJ1-5 TRBV12-3/TRBV12-4 16 TRBD1 - TGTGCCAGCAGTTTAGCGAACAGGGGTGGCAATCAGCCCCAGCATTTT CASSLANRGGNQPQHF
TRBJ2-1 TRBV9 14 TRBD2 few TGTGCCAGCAGCGTTAGCGGGAGGGCCAATGAGCAGTTCTTC CASSVSGRANEQFF
TRBJ2-4 TRBV12-3/TRBV12-4 12 - many TGTGCCAGCAGTTTCGCGGAAAACATTCAGTACTTC CASSFAENIQYF
TRBJ2-7 TRBV20-1 13 TRBD2 - TGCAGTGGCAGAGCGGCGGGAGGTTACGAGCAGTACTTC CSGRAAGGYEQYF
TRBJ2-5 TRBV20-1 12 - once TGCAGTGCTACGGCTAGCCAAGAGACCCAGTACTTC CSATASQETQYF
TRBJ1-4 TRBV20-1 18 - - TGCAGTGCTCGGTCGGACTCCGGACCCTTAGCAACTAATGAAAAACTGTTTTTT CSARSDSGPLATNEKLFF
TRBJ1-6 TRBV9 14 - - TGTGCCAGCAGCGCCCCGAGTAGGGGTTCACCCCTCCACTTT CASSAPSRGSPLHF
TRBJ1-6 TRBV20-1 14 - - TGCAGTGCTAGAGGTTTGGACAGAGATTCACCCCTCCACTTT CSARGLDRDSPLHF
TRBJ2-5 TRBV12-3/TRBV12-4 15 TRBD2 - TGTGCCAGCAGTTTCGGCGGGGGACTACACAATGAGCAGTACTTC CASSFGGGLHNEQYF
TRBJ2-1 TRBV18 13 - - TGTGCCAGCTCACCGGGGAACTCGAATGAGCAGTTCTTC CASSPGNSNEQFF
TRBJ1-5 TRBV19 13 - few TGTGCCAGTAGTACAGGACACAATCAGCCCCAGCATTTT CASSTGHNQPQHF
TRBJ2-3 TRBV12-3/TRBV12-4 14 - many TGTGCCAGCAGCTCCCGACGCAGCACAGATACGCAGTATTTT CASSSRRSTDTQYF
TRBJ2-3 TRBV24-1 13 - once TGTGCCACCAGTGCCCGGGGTGCACATACGCAGTATTTT CATSARGAHTQYF